The present TCR beta chain was sequenced within a study of blood T cell repertoires in COVID-19. Study-level information: Samples representing acute and convalescent COVID-19 were sourced from the United States, Italy and Spain. PBMCs, B-cell-depleted T cells, or T cells provided the cDNA or gDNA that made up the material.

How the authors handled the data: Amplification of reference gene primers provided the estimated nucleated cell counts. Some clones are missing from TCRdb's copy, which holds only in-frame ones; the method was immunoSEQ multiplex PCR. Clonal size and the V and J genes are those of that table, whereas D and trimming came from the DNA. The data contain roughly 100,000 clones, about four fifths of them singletons. Germline loops: CDR1 SQVTM, CDR2 ANQGSEA. CDR3 length equals 12 residues. Trimming shortened V by 8 bases and J by 1 base, and 12 bases separated the two germline ends. The V and J genes are TRBV29-1 and TRBJ2-7; D perhaps matches TRBD1 (6 bases). The material sequenced was peripheral blood. This receptor was identified in a human donor in a cohort sampled during active COVID-19. CDR3 loop: CSSRDKSYEQYF. CDR3 sequence (DNA): TGCAGCTCCCGGGACAAATCCTACGAGCAGTACTTC.